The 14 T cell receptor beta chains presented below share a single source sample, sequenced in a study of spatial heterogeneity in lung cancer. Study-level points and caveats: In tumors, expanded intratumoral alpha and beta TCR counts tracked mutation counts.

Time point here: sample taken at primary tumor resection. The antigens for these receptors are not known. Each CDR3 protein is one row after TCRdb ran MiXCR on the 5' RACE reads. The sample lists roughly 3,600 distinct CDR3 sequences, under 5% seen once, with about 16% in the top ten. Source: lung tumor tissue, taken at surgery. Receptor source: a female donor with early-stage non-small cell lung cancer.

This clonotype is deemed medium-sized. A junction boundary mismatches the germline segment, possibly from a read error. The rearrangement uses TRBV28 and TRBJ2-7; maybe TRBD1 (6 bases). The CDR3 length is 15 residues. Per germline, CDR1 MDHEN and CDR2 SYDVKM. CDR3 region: CASSGRDTISNEQYF. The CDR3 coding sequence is TGTGCCAGCAGTGGAAGGGACACCATCTCCAACGAGCAGTACTTC.

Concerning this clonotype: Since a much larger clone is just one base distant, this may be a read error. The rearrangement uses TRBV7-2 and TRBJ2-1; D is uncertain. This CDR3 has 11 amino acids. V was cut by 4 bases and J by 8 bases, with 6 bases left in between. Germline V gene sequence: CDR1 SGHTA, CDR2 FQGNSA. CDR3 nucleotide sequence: TGTGCCAGCAGCTGTTTCGATGAGCAGTTCTTC. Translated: CASSCFDEQFF.

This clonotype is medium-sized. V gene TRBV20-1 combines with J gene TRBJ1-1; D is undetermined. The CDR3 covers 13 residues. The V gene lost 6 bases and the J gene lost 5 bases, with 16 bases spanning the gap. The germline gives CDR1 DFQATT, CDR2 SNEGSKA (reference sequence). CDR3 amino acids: CSAGTGGSTEAFF. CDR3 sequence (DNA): TGCAGTGCCGGCACGGGTGGGAGTACTGAAGCTTTCTTT.

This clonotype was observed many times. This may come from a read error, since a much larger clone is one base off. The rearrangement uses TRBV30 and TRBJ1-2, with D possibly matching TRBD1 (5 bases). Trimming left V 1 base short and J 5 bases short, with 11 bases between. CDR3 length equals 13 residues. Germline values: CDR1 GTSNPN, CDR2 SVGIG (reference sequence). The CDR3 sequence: CAWSDGGGYGYTF. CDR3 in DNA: TGTGCCTGGAGTGACGGGGGGGGGTATGGCTACACCTTC.

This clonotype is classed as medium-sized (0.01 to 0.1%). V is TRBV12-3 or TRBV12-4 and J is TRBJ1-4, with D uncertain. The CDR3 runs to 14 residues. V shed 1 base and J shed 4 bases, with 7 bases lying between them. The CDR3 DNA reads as TGTGCCAGCAGTTTAGGGCGGGTTAATGAAAAACTGTTTTTT. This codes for CASSLGRVNEKLFF.

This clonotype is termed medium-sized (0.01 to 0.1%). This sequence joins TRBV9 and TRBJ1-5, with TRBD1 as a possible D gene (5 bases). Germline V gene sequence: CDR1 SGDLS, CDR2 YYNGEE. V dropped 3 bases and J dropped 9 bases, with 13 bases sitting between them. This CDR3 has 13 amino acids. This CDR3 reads CASSGSQVGPQHF. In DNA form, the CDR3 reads TGTGCCAGCAGCGGATCACAGGTTGGGCCCCAGCATTTT.

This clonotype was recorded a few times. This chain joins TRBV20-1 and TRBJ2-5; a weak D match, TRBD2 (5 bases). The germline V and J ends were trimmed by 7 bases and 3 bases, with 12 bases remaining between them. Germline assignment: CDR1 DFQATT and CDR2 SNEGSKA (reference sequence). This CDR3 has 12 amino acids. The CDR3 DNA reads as TGCAGTGTGAGCGGCAGAAAAGAGACCCAGTACTTC. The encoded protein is CSVSGRKETQYF.

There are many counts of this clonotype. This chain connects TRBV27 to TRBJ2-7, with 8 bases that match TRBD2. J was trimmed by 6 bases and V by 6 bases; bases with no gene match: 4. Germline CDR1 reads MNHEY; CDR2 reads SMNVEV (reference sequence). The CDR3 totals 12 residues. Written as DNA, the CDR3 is TGTGCCAGCAGCCTCCGGGGGGGCGAGCAGTACTTC. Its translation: CASSLRGGEQYF.

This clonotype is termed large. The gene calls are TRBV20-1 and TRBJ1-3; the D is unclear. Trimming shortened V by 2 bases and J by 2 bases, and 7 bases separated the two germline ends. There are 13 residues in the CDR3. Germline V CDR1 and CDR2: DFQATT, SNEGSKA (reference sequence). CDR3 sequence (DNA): TGCAGTGCTAGATTTGGGGCTGGAAACACCATATATTTT. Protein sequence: CSARFGAGNTIYF.

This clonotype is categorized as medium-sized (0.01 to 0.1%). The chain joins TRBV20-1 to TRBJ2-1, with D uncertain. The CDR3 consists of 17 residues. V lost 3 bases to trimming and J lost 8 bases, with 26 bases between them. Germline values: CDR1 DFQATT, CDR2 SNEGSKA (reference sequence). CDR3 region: CSARDGERPYTVYEQFF. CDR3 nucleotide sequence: TGCAGTGCTAGGGACGGAGAGCGCCCCTACACAGTATATGAGCAGTTCTTC.

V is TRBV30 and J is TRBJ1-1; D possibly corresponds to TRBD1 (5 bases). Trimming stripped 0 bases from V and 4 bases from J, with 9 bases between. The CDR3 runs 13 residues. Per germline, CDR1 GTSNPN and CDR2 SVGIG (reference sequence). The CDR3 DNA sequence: TGTGCCTGGAGTGTACAGGAGCGCACTGAAGCTTTCTTT. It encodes CAWSVQERTEAFF.

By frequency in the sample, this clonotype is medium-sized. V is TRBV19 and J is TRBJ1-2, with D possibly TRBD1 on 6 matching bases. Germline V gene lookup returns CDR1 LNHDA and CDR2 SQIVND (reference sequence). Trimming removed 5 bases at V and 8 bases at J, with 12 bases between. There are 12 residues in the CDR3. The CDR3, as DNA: TGTGCCAGTAGTCTCCGGACAGCCGGCTACACCTTC. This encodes CASSLRTAGYTF.

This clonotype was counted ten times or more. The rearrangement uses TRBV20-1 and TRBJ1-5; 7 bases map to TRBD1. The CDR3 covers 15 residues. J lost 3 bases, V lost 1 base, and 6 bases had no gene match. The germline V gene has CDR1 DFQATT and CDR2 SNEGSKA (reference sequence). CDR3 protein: CSARGSRGNNQPQHF. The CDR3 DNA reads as TGCAGTGCTAGAGGGTCCAGGGGGAACAATCAGCCCCAGCATTTT.

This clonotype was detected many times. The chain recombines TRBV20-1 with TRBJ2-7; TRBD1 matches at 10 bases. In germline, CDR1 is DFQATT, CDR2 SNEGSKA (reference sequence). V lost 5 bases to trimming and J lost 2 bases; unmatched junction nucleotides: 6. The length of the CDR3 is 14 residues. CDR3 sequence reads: CSAGRQGAPYEQYF. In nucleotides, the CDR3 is TGCAGTGCTGGACGACAGGGGGCGCCCTACGAGCAGTACTTC.